This TCR beta chain was documented in a study of T cell responses to AZD1222 COVID-19 vaccine. Regarding this clone: Its antigen is unidentified.

TCRdb's copy holds only in-frame clones and misses some; the assay was immunoSEQ multiplex PCR. The table shows under 120,000 clones, with roughly 90% occurring only once. General observations from the study: Elevations in Spike-specific TCR breadth and depth followed administration of two AZD1222 doses. Sampling captured repertoires only after the peak T cell response.

The germline gives CDR1 KGHSH, CDR2 LQKENI. Trimming shortened V by 6 bases and J by 3 bases, and 14 bases separated the two germline ends. The CDR3 is 14 amino acids. The source of this sequence is an adult in good health. The chain combines TRBV18 with TRBJ1-1; D gene unclear. The starting material was peripheral blood, obtained on day 0 of AZD1222 vaccination. In nucleotides, the CDR3 is TGTGCCAGCTCCCAGCTAGAGGACTACACTGAAGCTTTCTTT. This encodes CASSQLEDYTEAFF.